This TCR beta chain was observed in a study of response to subunit inactivated influenza vaccine. General study points: The authors proposed limited new T cell recruitment per seasonal influenza vaccination.

This CDR3 is built from 17 residues. Germline CDR1 and CDR2: SGHTA and FQGNSA. Trimming stripped 1 base from V and 0 bases from J, with 14 bases between. TCRdb ran MiXCR on the RT-PCR reads and lists one entry per CDR3 protein. The repertoire holds about 650,000 distinct CDR3 sequences, with around 15% as singletons. There are a few counts of this clonotype. Antigen specificity is unknown. The rearrangement uses TRBV7-2 and TRBJ2-3, with D possibly being TRBD2 (6 bases). The starting material was PBMCs from blood, obtained approximately 15 days before vaccination. This receptor was identified in a man in his fifties or sixties who received an inactivated influenza vaccine. DNA for the CDR3: TGTGCCAGCAGCTTAGTGGTGGCCGGGGGAAGCACAGATACGCAGTATTTT. It yields the protein CASSLVVAGGSTDTQYF.